This note documents a single TCR beta chain sequence. What it binds is unknown. The data are from a study of OX40 agonist ivuxolimab in advanced cancers. Findings of the study overall: At doses 0.1 to 3.0 mg/kg, CD4+ and CD8+ clones expanded. Among expanded peripheral T cells, antigen specificity went undetermined.

The protocol was immunoSEQ multiplex PCR, while the TCRdb copy is restricted to in-frame clones and leaves out a portion. The profile shows 20,000 to 25,000 clones, around 87% of them singletons. The germline gives CDR1 KGHSY, CDR2 FQNENV. The CDR3 is made up of 13 amino acids. The germline V and J ends were trimmed by 7 bases and 3 bases, with 10 bases remaining between them. The V call is TRBV16, the J call TRBJ2-1, with D maybe TRBD1 (6 bases). The TCR originated in an adult with an advanced solid tumor such as melanoma, head and neck, liver or kidney cancer. Material: CD4+ or CD8+ T cells sorted from blood, obtained in a trial of the OX40 agonist ivuxolimab. CDR3 in DNA: TGTGCCAGCACCGCGGACAGCTACAATGAGCAGTTCTTC. Protein product: CASTADSYNEQFF.